Described below is a single T cell receptor beta chain sequence and its context. Its antigen is as yet unknown. This record belongs to a study of long-term antiretroviral therapy in people with HIV. At least one PBMC sample before ART and at least two after were required. Only United States sites treated participants with HIV. Every sample had roughly 0.9-10 million cryopreserved PBMC in it before DNA extraction. Study conclusions and caveats: Whereas controls had wider CDR3 length ranges, HIV repertoires had narrower ones.

The immunoSEQ assay was v3.0, run at survey level. Using immunoSEQ multiplex PCR, the repertoire was profiled, and TCRdb retains in-frame clones only, with some absent. The repertoire includes around 16,000 clones, approximately 85% of them detected once, and around 4.9% sits in the top ten. The sequence was obtained from a woman in her thirties or forties with HIV. Specimen: unsorted PBMCs, collected 0.5 years after starting antiretroviral therapy.

In nucleotides, the CDR3 is TGTGCCAGCAGCCACGGGACAGGGAACTATGGCTACACCTTC. It encodes CASSHGTGNYGYTF. The rearrangement links TRBV7-9 to TRBJ1-2; TRBD1 matches at 9 bases. The CDR3 is 14 residues long. Trimming cost V 5 bases and J 2 bases; bases outside gene matches: 3. Germline V CDR1 and CDR2: SEHNR, FQNEAQ (reference sequence).